Below are 31 T cell receptor beta chains sequenced from a single sample in a study of identical twins. One entry per CDR3 protein results from TCRdb running MiXCR on the 5' RACE reads. Of 400,000 or so distinct CDR3 sequences in the sample, approximately 8.8% were seen once. Sequenced sample: naive T cells sorted from blood. The receptor source for this set is a woman between 50 and 59 years old in good health.

As concerns this clonotype: Given the absence of the conserved phenylalanine or tryptophan at the CDR3 end, a read error is likely. The J gene is TRBJ2-7, the V gene TRBV10-3, with a possible D match to TRBD1 (6 bases). V was cut by 6 bases and J by 0 bases, with 15 bases left in between. Germline CDR1 reads ENHRY; CDR2 reads SYGVKD. This CDR3 is built from 15 residues. The CDR3 DNA follows: TGTGCCATCAGGAGACAGGAGACTAACTCCTACGAGCAGTACGAC. Translating it yields CAIRRQETNSYEQYD.

Points on this clonotype: A much larger clone differs by one base, so this may be a read error. The V and J genes are TRBV24-1 and TRBJ1-5, with a possible D match to TRBD1 (5 bases). The CDR3 sequence is 14 residues long. From germline, CDR1 is KGHDR and CDR2 SFDVKD. The CDR3 protein is CVSLGGASNQPQHF. In DNA, the CDR3 is TGTGTCAGCCTGGGCGGGGCTAGCAATCAGCCCCAGCATTTT.

In this sample, this clonotype turned up a few times. J is TRBJ2-2 and V is TRBV5-5; TRBD2 agrees at 10 bases. Unmatched junction bases numbered 8, after V lost 2 bases and J lost 7 bases. CDR3 length equals 16 residues. Germline CDR1 SGHKS, CDR2 YYEKEE (reference sequence). The CDR3 spells CASSFLAGEVGGELFF. Here the CDR3 DNA reads TGTGCCAGCAGCTTTCTAGCGGGAGAGGTGGGCGGGGAGCTGTTTTTT.

For the CDR3, the DNA is TGTGCCAGCTCACCACTCGAGACAAGCATCAATCAGCCCCAGCATTTT. Protein sequence: CASSPLETSINQPQHF. The chain joins TRBV18 to TRBJ1-5; D is unresolved. Germline V CDR1 and CDR2: KGHSH, LQKENI. V lost 1 base, J lost 3 bases, and 13 bases lay in between. There are 16 residues in the CDR3.

In this sample, this clonotype turned up many times. This rearrangement joins TRBV12-3 or TRBV12-4 to TRBJ2-1; 8 nucleotides agree with TRBD1. This CDR3 is built from 19 residues. J was trimmed by 4 bases and V by 5 bases; bases with no gene match: 19. In nucleotides, the CDR3 is TGTGCCAGCAGTCCCTTAGGGGTTTTCCGGGACAGGCTATACAATGAGCAGTTCTTC. Translating it yields CASSPLGVFRDRLYNEQFF.

This clonotype was counted only a few times. At one end the junction does not follow the germline gene, possibly because of a read error. V is TRBV12-3 or TRBV12-4 and J is TRBJ2-1; 11 bases line up with TRBD2. The CDR3 is made up of 16 amino acids. CDR3 sequence reads: CASRFGSGRGYNEQFF. The CDR3, as DNA: TGTGCCAGCCGTTTTGGTAGCGGGAGGGGTTACAATGAGCAGTTCTTC.

This chain uses TRBV2 with TRBJ2-5; D not resolved. Trimming pared 3 bases from V and 5 bases from J, leaving 4 bases between. Germline lookup yields CDR1 SNHLY and CDR2 FYNNEI. The CDR3 covers 11 residues. CDR3 loop: CASSEVETQYF. CDR3 DNA: TGTGCCAGCAGTGAGGTCGAGACCCAGTACTTC.

This clonotype was seen repeatedly, ten times or more. This sequence joins TRBV9 and TRBJ1-2; D gene unclear. V gave up 0 bases and J gave up 3 bases, with 6 bases separating them. CDR1 is SGDLS and CDR2 is YYNGEE in the germline V gene. The length of the CDR3 is 13 residues. The CDR3 DNA sequence: TGTGCCAGCAGCGTAGAGGTGGACTATGGCTACACCTTC. It yields the protein CASSVEVDYGYTF.

In this sample, this clonotype turned up many times. The chain has TRBV5-1 and TRBJ2-1; D is unclear. V was trimmed by 1 base and J by 5 bases, leaving 4 bases between them. This CDR3 comprises 12 residues. CDR1 is SGHRS, CDR2 YFSETQ, per germline. Here the CDR3 reads CASSLPNNEQFF. The DNA for the CDR3 is TGCGCCAGCAGCTTGCCAAACAATGAGCAGTTCTTC.

The chain links TRBV18 to TRBJ2-1; no clear D. The CDR3 is 13 amino acids. The germline V and J ends were trimmed by 5 bases and 7 bases, with 12 bases remaining between them. From germline, CDR1 is KGHSH and CDR2 LQKENI. The CDR3 region has the DNA TGTGCCAGCTCAAGTAGTGGGTCGAATGAGCAGTTCTTC. Its protein product is CASSSSGSNEQFF.

This clonotype has more than one count but fewer than ten. The gene calls are TRBV6-5 and TRBJ1-1; D perhaps matches TRBD1 (6 bases). V lost 6 bases to trimming and J lost 1 base, with 12 bases between them. The germline CDR1 and CDR2 sequences are MNHEY and SVGAGI. This CDR3 is built from 14 residues. CDR3 in DNA: TGTGCCAGCAGACGACAGGTGACGAACACTGAAGCTTTCTTT. This translates into CASRRQVTNTEAFF.

The table lists this clonotype with a few counts. This chain links TRBV25-1 with TRBJ1-2; 8 bases match TRBD1. This CDR3 comprises 13 residues. In germline, CDR1 is MGHDK, CDR2 SYGVNS. Trimming at V came to 6 bases and at J to 3 bases, leaving 3 bases not matched to a gene. CDR3 region: CASSEGQDYGYTF. The CDR3 nucleotides read TGTGCCAGCAGCGAGGGACAGGACTATGGCTACACCTTC.

This clonotype occurred many times. The rearrangement links TRBV5-1 to TRBJ2-3; D gene ambiguous. The germline V gene encodes CDR1 SGHRS and CDR2 YFSETQ. The ends were cut back, 0 bases at V and 6 bases at J, with 8 bases in the middle. This CDR3 comprises 13 residues. The chain's CDR3 is CASSLGLLDTQYF. The DNA of the CDR3 is TGCGCCAGCAGCTTGGGACTCTTGGATACGCAGTATTTT. Combining the CDR3 with reference TRBV5-1 and TRBJ2-3 gives the whole variable domain KAGVTQTPRYLIKTRGQQVTLSCSPISGHRSVSWYQQTPGQGLQFLFEYFSETQRNKGNFPGRFSGRQFSNSRSEMNVSTLELGDSALYLCASSLGLLDTQYFGPGTRLTVL.

The J gene is TRBJ2-1, the V gene TRBV11-2; TRBD2 agrees at 8 bases. There are 14 residues in the CDR3. Germline V gene sequence: CDR1 SGHAT, CDR2 FQNNGV. Unmatched junction bases numbered 8, after V lost 4 bases and J lost 9 bases. CDR3 in amino acids: CASSSRTSRSEQFF. The CDR3 bases are TGTGCCAGCAGCTCCCGGACTAGCCGCAGTGAGCAGTTCTTC.

There are many counts of this clonotype. This rearrangement joins TRBV10-3 to TRBJ2-1; 9 bases are a match to TRBD1. The CDR3 has 15 residues. CDR1 is ENHRY and CDR2 is SYGVKD in the germline V gene. V dropped 0 bases and J dropped 10; count of bases not matched to a gene: 7. The CDR3 sequence is CAISESGTGRHEQFF. The CDR3 DNA sequence: TGTGCCATCAGTGAGTCTGGGACAGGGAGGCACGAGCAGTTCTTC.

The rearrangement links TRBV25-1 to TRBJ1-2; D ambiguous. V was clipped by 6 bases and J by 5 bases, with 13 bases between them. CDR3 length equals 13 residues. Germline V gene lookup returns CDR1 MGHDK and CDR2 SYGVNS. The CDR3 sequence: CASRPYFLYGYTF. CDR3 nucleotide sequence: TGTGCCAGCAGGCCTTATTTTTTGTATGGCTACACCTTC.

This clonotype was counted between two and nine times. CDR3 sequence reads: CASRGQGADTGELFF. Written as DNA, the CDR3 is TGTGCCAGCAGAGGACAGGGGGCGGACACCGGGGAGCTGTTTTTT. The V gene is TRBV6-5, the J gene TRBJ2-2; 11 bases fit TRBD1. Germline CDR1 and CDR2: MNHEY and SVGAGI. The junction had 3 bases not matched to a gene; V was cut back by 6 bases and J by 3 bases. This CDR3 comprises 15 residues.

This clonotype was seen a handful of times. The chain combines TRBV10-2 with TRBJ1-5; D unclear. Per germline, CDR1 WSHSY and CDR2 SAAADI. The CDR3 is made up of 12 amino acids. V gave up 7 bases and J gave up 3 bases, with 7 bases separating them. In DNA, the CDR3 is TGCGCCAGCAATATCCTCAATCAGCCCCAGCATTTT. Protein sequence: CASNILNQPQHF.

This clonotype has at least ten counts. The rearrangement joins TRBV29-1 to TRBJ2-5; perhaps D is TRBD1 or TRBD2 (5 bases each). Germline V gives CDR1 SQVTM, CDR2 ANQGSEA. Trimming removed 4 bases at V and 5 bases at J, with 14 bases between. The CDR3 runs 13 residues. The CDR3 nucleotides read TGCAGCGTTGCGGGGCCTAATCAGGAGACCCAGTACTTC. Its protein is CSVAGPNQETQYF. The entire variable domain, with the rest obtained from reference TRBV29-1 and TRBJ2-5, is as follows: SAVISQKPSRDICQRGTSLTIQCQVDSQVTMMFWYRQQPGQSLTLIATANQGSEATYESGFVIDKFPISRPNLTFSTLTVSNMSPEDSSIYLCSVAGPNQETQYFGPGTRLLVL.

At least ten counts were recorded for this clonotype. The chain combines TRBV4-1 with TRBJ1-2; TRBD1 is a possible D gene (5 bases). The CDR3 extends over 17 amino acids. Germline assignment: CDR1 MGHRA and CDR2 YSYEKL. Trimming removed 4 bases from V and 2 bases from J, with 20 bases in between. CDR3 in DNA: TGCGCCAGCAGCCGCGCGACGACAGAGCCGAAGAACTATGGCTACACCTTC. It yields the protein CASSRATTEPKNYGYTF.

The table lists this clonotype with many counts. V usage is TRBV12-3 or TRBV12-4 and J usage is TRBJ1-1; weak D call: TRBD1 (6 bases). V lost 2 bases and J lost 5, with 12 bases in between. The CDR3 extends over 14 amino acids. The CDR3, as DNA: TGTGCCAGCAGTTTAACGGAGGGGGAGACTGAAGCTTTCTTT. Amino acid sequence: CASSLTEGETEAFF.

This clonotype has just a few counts. The chain joins TRBV12-3 or TRBV12-4 to TRBJ1-1; D unclear. Trimming stripped 6 bases from V and 11 bases from J, with 16 bases between. This CDR3 is built from 12 residues. The CDR3 region has the DNA TGTGCCAGCAGACAGAGCATCGGGGATGCTTTCTTT. Protein: CASRQSIGDAFF.

The chain couples TRBV7-9 to TRBJ2-1; D unresolved. The germline CDR1 and CDR2 sequences are SEHNR and FQNEAQ (reference sequence). V was trimmed by 3 bases and J by 5 bases, leaving 11 bases between them. The CDR3 covers 14 residues. CDR3 nucleotides: TGTGCCAGCAGCTTTCTAGTGCCCGACAATGAGCAGTTCTTC. Encoded protein: CASSFLVPDNEQFF.

This clonotype has ten or more counts. This rearrangement joins TRBV29-1 to TRBJ1-1, with 8 bases identical to TRBD1. The CDR3 extends over 13 amino acids. V lost 5 bases, J lost 1 base, and 3 bases stayed unmatched. CDR1 and CDR2 (germline): SQVTM, ANQGSEA. In DNA form, the CDR3 reads TGCAGCGTTAGGACAGGGTCGAACACTGAAGCTTTCTTT. Amino acids: CSVRTGSNTEAFF.

This clonotype has a count of ten or more. V gene TRBV10-3 combines with J gene TRBJ2-1; D not resolved. V was trimmed by 6 bases and J by 0 bases, leaving 6 bases between them. The CDR3 has 13 amino acids. Germline loops: CDR1 ENHRY, CDR2 SYGVKD. The CDR3 DNA reads TGTGCCATCAGCGAAGGCTCCTACAATGAGCAGTTCTTC. As protein: CAISEGSYNEQFF.

This clonotype has more than one count but fewer than ten. The chain links TRBV4-1 to TRBJ2-2; D is uncertain. The CDR3 sequence is 14 residues long. Trimming pared 6 bases from V and 0 bases from J, leaving 8 bases between. CDR1 is MGHRA, CDR2 YSYEKL, per germline. The CDR3: CASRKRPNTGELFF. The CDR3 coding sequence is TGCGCCAGCAGGAAAAGACCGAACACCGGGGAGCTGTTTTTT.

This clonotype was seen more than once but under ten times. The chain has TRBV7-2 and TRBJ2-3; TRBD2 aligns across 7 bases. Germline V gene data show CDR1 as SGHTA and CDR2 as FQGNSA. With 5 bases clipped from V and 7 bases from J, the junction kept 12 bases outside the gene matches. The CDR3 is made up of 15 amino acids. The DNA of the CDR3 is TGTGCCAGCAGCCGTAGCGGGCACCTAGGAAATACGCAGTATTTT. Its translation: CASSRSGHLGNTQYF.

Only a few counts were recorded for this clonotype. The chain uses TRBV19 and TRBJ2-2, with D uncertain. From germline, CDR1 is LNHDA and CDR2 SQIVND (reference sequence). Trimming took off 9 bases at V and 8 bases at J, with 10 bases between the two ends. The CDR3 is made up of 11 amino acids. CDR3: CASTLMGELFF. The CDR3 DNA sequence: TGTGCCAGCACCCTTATGGGGGAGCTGTTTTTT.

A single count supports this clonotype. A much larger clonotype is one base distant, so this may be a read error. CDR3 DNA sequence: TGCAGTGCTAGCTCATTGGGGTCAGGGGCTAATGAAAAACTGTTTTTT. This encodes CSASSLGSGANEKLFF. This chain joins TRBV20-1 and TRBJ1-4, with D tentatively TRBD1 (6 bases). Trimming removed 3 bases from V and 3 bases from J, with 17 bases in between. The V gene's germline CDR1 is DFQATT and CDR2 SNEGSKA (reference sequence). There are 16 residues in the CDR3.

This clonotype was seen at least ten times. V is TRBV27 and J is TRBJ2-7; 9 positions match TRBD2. This CDR3 is built from 16 residues. Per the germline V gene, CDR1 is MNHEY and CDR2 is SMNVEV (reference sequence). Trimming removed 3 bases from V and 5 bases from J; junction bases left unmatched: 11. The CDR3, as DNA: TGTGCCAGCAGTTTTTTGACTAGCGGAGCCTCAAACGAGCAGTACTTC. Protein sequence: CASSFLTSGASNEQYF.

This clonotype was picked up many times. The chain combines TRBV29-1 with TRBJ2-7; the D gene is possibly TRBD1 (8 bases). Germline V gene lookup returns CDR1 SQVTM and CDR2 ANQGSEA. The CDR3 is 12 residues long. V was pared by 3 bases and J by 5 bases, with 11 bases between. The DNA of the CDR3 is TGCAGCGTTGATACAGGGGGGGACGAGCAGTACTTC. This gives the protein CSVDTGGDEQYF.